This TCR beta chain is drawn from a study of beta chain features in type 1 diabetes. General observations from the study: Sampled from patients, naive, central memory and Treg TCRB repertoires appeared more similar than those sampled from healthy donors. Here, the possible influence of HLA type (on TCRB rearrangement) remained unresolved. TCRB CDR3s from Type 1 diabetes patients were moderately but significantly shorter in all four CD4+ subsets. High-TCR-expressing cells could be over-represented by cDNA sequencing.

There are 11 residues in the CDR3. Deletions cut 4 bases from V and 14 bases from J, with 12 bases between. CDR1 and CDR2 (germline): ENHRY, SYGVKD. The entirety of the isolated RNA underwent reverse transcription, so expressed TCRB transcripts were sequenced. Produced via immunoSEQ multiplex PCR; TCRdb's table is partial and in-frame only. The sample comprises roughly 230,000 clones, about a tenth of which are singletons, and more than 0.015% rests with the top ten. In its sample, this clone was seen a few times. The antigen remains undetermined. A single heparinised blood sample, averaging around 110 mL, was obtained per donor.

The chain uses TRBV10-3 and TRBJ2-1; a possible D gene is TRBD2 (5 bases). The receptor was isolated from a man younger than 40 with type 1 diabetes. The sequenced material came from naive CD4+ T cells from blood. DNA for the CDR3: TGTGCCATCAGTGGTAGGGAGAAGAAGTTCTTC. Its translation: CAISGREKKFF.